Listed below are T cell receptor beta chains from one sample, sequenced in a study of blood T cell repertoires in COVID-19. Using immunoSEQ multiplex PCR, the repertoire was profiled, and TCRdb retains in-frame clones only, with some absent. The top ten hold 4.3% of the sample, which has over 120,000 clones, roughly 90% seen once. Sequenced input: PBMCs or T cells enriched from blood (not recorded which). The source is a man over 45 who had recovered from COVID-19. Each CDR3 is given with its conserved first and last residue. Each record gives: V gene, J gene, CDR3 protein.

TRBV19,TRBJ2-1,CASTLGTSGSSYNEQFF
TRBV29-1,TRBJ2-3,CSVEVPADTQYF
TRBV7-3,TRBJ1-2,CALSPPGGCYGYTF
TRBV27,TRBJ2-3,CATTVPGQGGTDTQYF
TRBV11-2,TRBJ1-4,CASTDREELEKLFF
TRBV5-1,TRBJ1-5,CASSLGNNQPQHF
TRBV5-1,TRBJ2-1,CASSLLAGEFYEQFF
TRBV20-1,TRBJ1-5,CSASGRDGNQPQHF
TRBV6-5,TRBJ2-7,CASIPTGTAAYEQYF
TRBV9,TRBJ2-4,CASSPRAGGPAKNIQYF
TRBV10-3,TRBJ2-5,CAISPGTSRRGETQYF
TRBV29-1,TRBJ1-2,CSVEDWGGPTGYTF
TRBV9,TRBJ2-1,CASSVGAGGPVEQFF
TRBV19,TRBJ1-5,CASSHRTGGDSNQPQHF
TRBV2,TRBJ1-1,CAGGGQGLRNTEAFF
TRBV10-3,TRBJ1-1,CAIMPGQGHLAEAFF
TRBV4-2,TRBJ1-2,CASSQDGGGRYGYTF
TRBV12-3/TRBV12-4,TRBJ1-1,CASSLYRDTEAFF
TRBV10-1,TRBJ1-5,CANQTGGSQPQHF
TRBV7-2,TRBJ2-5,CASSLRAPETQYF
TRBV5-1,TRBJ2-1,CASSRDRLNEQFF
TRBV4-1,TRBJ1-4,CASSQAGRGMGEKLFF
TRBV7-9,TRBJ2-5,CASSLSSGQETQYF
TRBV3-1/TRBV3-2,TRBJ2-7,CASSPMGGRSYEQYF
TRBV6-5,TRBJ1-1,CASSYSTGIGNTEAFF
TRBV6-2/TRBV6-3,TRBJ1-1,CASSYDRNTEAFF
TRBV11-3,TRBJ2-1,CASSLTSGRYEQFF
TRBV14,TRBJ1-5,CASSQDRGQPQHF
TRBV28,TRBJ1-2,CASLGTANYGYTF
TRBV4-2,TRBJ2-1,CASSPLKLAGAYNEQFF
TRBV7-9,TRBJ2-3,CASSLGLAGGGRGTDTQYF
TRBV11-2,TRBJ2-3,CASSRGTGGFTDTQYF
TRBV27,TRBJ2-1,CASSFGLSYNEQFF
TRBV7-3,TRBJ1-1,CASSSSGIGDTEAFF
TRBV12-3/TRBV12-4,TRBJ1-5,CASRIQNQPQHF
TRBV6-5,TRBJ1-2,CASSYGTGQGNYGYTF
TRBV11-2,TRBJ1-4,CASQGVGHRATNEKLFF